This T cell receptor (beta chain) was sequenced for a study of cytomegalovirus exposure and HLA in healthy donors. Findings of the study overall: A further, later analysis showed that HLA-associated TCR beta chains (compared with equally common others) were more clonally expanded.

Both 60 Vbeta primers and 13 Jbeta primers went into the PCR. Assay used: immunoSEQ multiplex PCR; TCRdb lists only in-frame clones, some missing. The table records around 100,000 clones, approximately 71% of them present only once. Comments on this clone: The antigen is unknown.

The receptor's source is a woman aged 18-29 years in good health and CMV-seropositive. The sample comprised PBMCs.

CDR3 in amino acids: CATGTGVISPLHF. The CDR3 nucleotides are TGTGCCACCGGGACAGGGGTGATTTCACCCCTCCACTTT. The gene calls are TRBV19 and TRBJ1-6; 10 bases align to TRBD1. This CDR3 contains 13 residues. Trimming cost V 10 bases and J 9 bases; bases outside gene matches: 6. Germline CDR1 reads LNHDA; CDR2 reads SQIVND (reference sequence).